This T cell receptor (beta chain) came from a study of Graves' ophthalmopathy and Graves' hyperthyroidism. V gave up 6 bases and J gave up 1 base; unmatched junction bases: 11. There are 16 residues in the CDR3. The germline CDR1 and CDR2 sequences are MNHNS and SASEGT. PBMCs were isolated by Ficoll-Paque density gradient centrifugation, using roughly 10 ml of fresh peripheral blood as the starting material. As the template, RNA transcripts were used to amplify TCR beta CDR3 regions. After a first-round RT-PCR with HTBI primers, a second-round multiplex PCR was run. TCRdb fed the multiplex PCR reads into MiXCR, producing one record per CDR3 protein. The repertoire holds some 400,000 distinct CDR3 sequences, around 18% seen once, with roughly 1.5% in the top ten.

The sequenced material came from peripheral blood. This sequence originates from a young woman with Graves' ophthalmopathy. The V and J genes are TRBV6-1 and TRBJ1-2; TRBD1 aligns across 7 bases. CDR3 nucleotide sequence: TGTGCCAGCAGACCTTTGGGACAGCAGAATAACTATGGCTACACCTTC. Protein: CASRPLGQQNNYGYTF.